The 32 T cell receptor beta chains given below trace back to one sample, sequenced in a study of blood T cell repertoires in COVID-19 (TCRdb year 2020). The protocol used for the library was the immunoSEQ multiplex PCR assay. TCRdb obtained this table from immuneACCESS and retained in-frame rearrangements with V and J assigned. These tables miss some clones; where compared with another copy, unresolved V genes account for less than half of the shortfall, and the remainder is unexplained. Counted in this sample were 95,000 to 150,000 clones; around 85% of them appeared once. The ten largest account for roughly 3% of the sample. The source material was peripheral blood. The receptors here all came from a woman of 80 years or more with COVID-19, enrolled during active disease.

The V and J genes are TRBV7-3 and TRBJ2-7, with D possibly being TRBD2 (6 bases). Germline V gives CDR1 SGHTA, CDR2 FQGTGA. This CDR3 spans 19 amino acids. Trimming stripped 1 base from V and 3 bases from J, with 25 bases between. CDR3 sequence reads: CASSLRSAGFSSANYEQYF. The CDR3 nucleotides read TGTGCCAGCAGCTTAAGGTCAGCGGGCTTCTCTAGCGCGAACTACGAGCAGTACTTC.

The chain uses TRBV19 and TRBJ1-1, with 7 bases identical to TRBD1. CDR3 size: 14 residues. Germline V lookup: CDR1 LNHDA, CDR2 SQIVND (reference sequence). Losses at the gene ends were 5 bases for V and 4 bases for J; bases not matched to a gene: 7. The CDR3 nucleotides read TGTGCCAGTAGTGCGACAGGGCGGCTCACTGAAGCTTTCTTT. Its protein is CASSATGRLTEAFF.

Of note for this clone: The sample contains more than one DNA sequence encoding this CDR3. The chain employs TRBV19 and TRBJ2-5; 8 nucleotides line up with TRBD1. Germline V gene lookup returns CDR1 LNHDA and CDR2 SQIVND (reference sequence). This CDR3 comprises 14 residues. V was clipped by 6 bases and J by 1 base; unmatched bases: 4. The CDR3 here is CASSRTGLQETQYF. The CDR3 region has the DNA TGTGCCAGTAGCAGGACAGGGCTCCAAGAGACCCAGTACTTC.

The chain is built from TRBV5-4 and TRBJ2-3; the D is unclear. Germline V gives CDR1 SGHNT, CDR2 YYREEE (reference sequence). This CDR3 is 13 amino acids long. Trimming cost V 1 base and J 4 bases, with 7 bases left between them. The DNA for the CDR3 is TGTGCCAGCAGCTTGCAGTTCCCAGATACGCAGTATTTT. Translating gives CASSLQFPDTQYF.

The sample holds one count of this clone. The chain couples TRBV5-1 to TRBJ1-1; 7 bases match TRBD1. CDR3 length: 14 amino acids. V was pared by 0 bases and J by 6 bases, with 5 bases of the junction left unmatched. Germline V gives CDR1 SGHRS, CDR2 YFSETQ. This chain's CDR3 is CASSLGDSGAEAFF. As DNA, the CDR3 is TGCGCCAGCAGCTTGGGGGACAGTGGAGCTGAAGCTTTCTTT.

This clone was detected once. Distinct nucleotide sequences in the sample also encode this CDR3. Here the CDR3 DNA reads TGTGCCAGCAGCTTAGTTACGGGAAACACTGAAGCTTTCTTT. Translation: CASSLVTGNTEAFF. V and J are TRBV7-9 and TRBJ1-1; the D is unclear. The germline V gene encodes CDR1 SEHNR and CDR2 FQNEAQ (reference sequence). V gave up 1 base and J gave up 2 bases, with 8 bases separating them. The CDR3 consists of 14 residues.

The chain employs TRBV27 and TRBJ2-7, with 8 bases fitting TRBD2. From germline, CDR1 is MNHEY and CDR2 SMNVEV (reference sequence). The CDR3 is made up of 15 amino acids. The J segment lost 5 bases and the V segment lost 5 bases, leaving 11 bases of the junction unmatched. CDR3 coding DNA: TGTGCCAGCAGTCCTCAAGCGGGAGTCCTGGACGAGCAGTACTTC. Residues: CASSPQAGVLDEQYF.

The chain combines TRBV14 with TRBJ2-1; maybe TRBD1 (7 bases). Germline V gives CDR1 SGHDN, CDR2 FVKESK. V shed 3 bases and J shed 13 bases, with 16 bases lying between them. The CDR3 consists of 13 residues. CDR3 residues: CASSQYSGGIQFF. In DNA form, the CDR3 reads TGTGCCAGCAGCCAGTACTCAGGGGGGATTCAGTTCTTC.

The CDR3 DNA follows: TGTGCCAGCAGCTTAGCGGGAGGTTTACAAGAGACCCAGTACTTC. Translation: CASSLAGGLQETQYF. The rearrangement joins TRBV7-2 to TRBJ2-5, with D tentatively TRBD2 (6 bases). CDR1 and CDR2 from the germline V gene are SGHTA and FQGNSA. Trimming removed 0 bases from V and 2 bases from J, with 10 bases in between. The CDR3 length is 15 residues.

This clone appeared a few times. The CDR3 region is CASRKTGETEAFF. The CDR3 DNA reads TGTGCCAGTAGAAAGACAGGGGAAACTGAAGCTTTCTTT. The chain joins TRBV19 to TRBJ1-1, with 8 bases identical to TRBD1. Germline trimming cut 6 bases from V and 5 bases from J; bases unmatched to any gene: 5. CDR3 length: 13 residues. The germline V gene encodes CDR1 LNHDA and CDR2 SQIVND (reference sequence).

This sequence joins TRBV12-3 or TRBV12-4 and TRBJ1-6; D uncertain. Trimming took 3 bases from V and 13 from J, leaving 10 bases between them. This CDR3 is 12 amino acids long. The CDR3 sequence is CASSFGRRPLHF. In DNA form, the CDR3 reads TGTGCCAGCAGTTTCGGGAGAAGGCCCCTCCACTTT.

The chain recombines TRBV27 with TRBJ1-2; the match to TRBD1 covers 10 bases. The germline gives CDR1 MNHEY, CDR2 SMNVEV (reference sequence). J gave up 6 bases and V 7 bases, and 17 bases lay outside the gene matches. The CDR3 spans 17 residues. This CDR3 reads CASTLSGTGDGENGYTF. The CDR3 DNA follows: TGTGCCAGCACCCTATCAGGGACAGGGGACGGGGAGAATGGCTACACCTTC.

The chain is built from TRBV28 and TRBJ2-5, with D perhaps matching TRBD1 (6 bases). This CDR3 is 14 amino acids long. The germline gives CDR1 MDHEN, CDR2 SYDVKM. The germline V and J ends were trimmed by 6 bases and 5 bases, with 16 bases remaining between them. The CDR3 DNA sequence: TGTGCCAGCAGCCCGACAGGAGGCGAGGAGACCCAGTACTTC. It yields the protein CASSPTGGEETQYF.

V usage is TRBV28 and J usage is TRBJ2-7, with D possibly matching TRBD2 (5 bases). This CDR3 comprises 16 residues. Germline V lookup: CDR1 MDHEN, CDR2 SYDVKM. The V and J ends lost 6 bases and 4 bases respectively, with 22 bases between them. The CDR3 loop reads CASRLSSPLTGYEQYF. The CDR3 region has the DNA TGTGCCAGCAGGCTCTCTTCACCTCTAACGGGGTACGAGCAGTACTTC.

V is TRBV5-6 and J is TRBJ2-6, with D unclear. Germline V gene lookup returns CDR1 SGHDT and CDR2 YYEEEE. This CDR3 has 13 residues. The ends were cut back, 1 base at V and 4 bases at J, with 3 bases in the middle. The CDR3 spells CASSLQGANVLTF. DNA of the CDR3: TGTGCCAGCAGCTTGCAGGGGGCCAACGTCCTGACTTTC.

Turning to this clone: Other DNA sequences within the sample encode an identical CDR3. The gene calls are TRBV12-3 or TRBV12-4 and TRBJ1-1; TRBD1 agrees at 7 bases. V lost 5 bases and J lost 3; bases outside the gene matches: 3. The CDR3 has 13 residues. CDR3 bases: TGTGCCAGCAGTCTCACAGGGGACACTGAAGCTTTCTTT. Its translation is CASSLTGDTEAFF.

The chain recombines TRBV5-1 with TRBJ2-5, with D perhaps TRBD1 (5 bases). Germline CDR1 and CDR2: SGHRS and YFSETQ. The CDR3 runs 13 residues. V gave up 0 bases and J gave up 5 bases, with 8 bases separating them. In DNA form, the CDR3 reads TGCGCCAGCAGCTTGGAGGGGCTGGAGACCCAGTACTTC. It yields the protein CASSLEGLETQYF.

The chain is built from TRBV24-1 and TRBJ2-4; D is undetermined. The CDR3 sequence is 15 residues long. Germline CDR1 reads KGHDR; CDR2 reads SFDVKD. The V end was cut by 3 bases, the J end by 7 bases, with 15 bases between. CDR3 loop: CATSDPTRPGNIQYF. The CDR3 bases are TGTGCCACCAGTGATCCCACTCGACCCGGGAACATTCAGTACTTC.

V and J are TRBV3-1 (or the pseudogene TRBV3-2) and TRBJ1-4; a weak D match, TRBD1 (5 bases). This CDR3 spans 12 amino acids. The germline V gene has CDR1 LGHDT and CDR2 YNNKEL (reference sequence). V lost 3 bases and J 14 bases, leaving 13 bases between the germline ends. The CDR3 DNA sequence: TGTGCCAGCAGCCACGGGAGGGGACGGCTGTTTTTT. It yields the protein CASSHGRGRLFF.

This chain connects TRBV24-1 to TRBJ2-1; 12 nucleotides align to TRBD2. The V gene end was trimmed by 7 bases and the J gene end by 10 bases; junction bases not matched to a gene: 10. CDR1 is KGHDR and CDR2 is SFDVKD in the germline V gene. CDR3 size: 15 residues. This CDR3 reads CATSRTSGVGGEQFF. CDR3 DNA: TGTGCCACCAGCCGGACTAGCGGGGTGGGGGGGGAGCAGTTCTTC.

The rearrangement links TRBV4-2 to TRBJ1-1; perhaps TRBD1 as D (5 bases). In germline, CDR1 is LGHNA, CDR2 YNFKEQ. Trimming removed 4 bases from V and 0 bases from J, with 12 bases in between. This CDR3 contains 15 residues. The CDR3 reads CASSPDTGLNTEAFF. The CDR3, as DNA: TGTGCCAGCAGCCCGGACACCGGGTTGAACACTGAAGCTTTCTTT.

The chain combines TRBV5-1 with TRBJ2-5; 10 bases are shared with TRBD2. CDR1 SGHRS and CDR2 YFSETQ come from the germline V gene. The CDR3 sequence is 16 residues long. V gave up 4 bases and J gave up 2 bases; unmatched junction bases: 8. The DNA of the CDR3 is TGCGCCAGCAGCCCAATGGCTAGCGGGAGACAAGAGACCCAGTACTTC. Protein sequence: CASSPMASGRQETQYF.

The rearrangement joins TRBV6-6 to TRBJ2-7; 8 bases are shared with TRBD1. After removal of 2 bases from V and 7 bases from J, the junction contained 13 bases not matched to a gene. CDR1 and CDR2 (germline): MNHNY, SVGAGI (reference sequence). There are 16 residues in the CDR3. The CDR3 DNA is TGTGCCAGCAGTTACGGTCAGGGGGCGGAGCCTCGGGAGCAGTACTTC. It specifies CASSYGQGAEPREQYF.

CDR3 loop: CASSFSTGETQYF. CDR3 DNA: TGTGCCAGCAGCTTTTCTACCGGAGAGACCCAGTACTTC. The chain couples TRBV7-3 to TRBJ2-5; D unresolved. CDR3 length: 13 amino acids. Trimming pared 3 bases from V and 4 bases from J, leaving 9 bases between. Germline-derived CDR1 and CDR2 are SGHTA and FQGTGA.

This sequence joins TRBV5-5 and TRBJ1-2; the D gene is possibly TRBD1 (5 bases). Per the germline V gene, CDR1 is SGHKS and CDR2 is YYEKEE (reference sequence). V was pared by 4 bases and J by 0 bases, with 22 bases between. The CDR3 contains 18 residues. The chain's CDR3 is CASSTGLTGRTANYGYTF. The CDR3 DNA sequence: TGTGCCAGCAGCACGGGACTGACCGGGAGAACTGCTAACTATGGCTACACCTTC.

The chain couples TRBV19 to TRBJ2-7; 11 bases agree with TRBD2. The CDR3 is made up of 14 amino acids. V was pared by 6 bases and J by 2 bases, with 3 bases of the junction left unmatched. Looked up from germline, CDR1 is LNHDA and CDR2 is SQIVND (reference sequence). The CDR3 region has the DNA TGTGCCAGTAGGCAGACTAGCGGGGCCTACGAGCAGTACTTC. Residues: CASRQTSGAYEQYF.

The chain uses TRBV28 and TRBJ1-4, with a weak D call TRBD1 (5 bases). This CDR3 has 15 amino acids. V was pared by 5 bases and J by 3 bases, with 13 bases between. Per the germline V gene, CDR1 is MDHEN and CDR2 is SYDVKM. The CDR3 reads CASSRQGAANEKLFF. In nucleotides, the CDR3 is TGTGCCAGCAGTCGTCAGGGTGCGGCTAATGAAAAACTGTTTTTT.

CDR3 DNA sequence: TGTGCCAGCAGCTTCGATGGGGGGAGGAATAATGAAAAACTGTTTTTT. This translates into CASSFDGGRNNEKLFF. The chain has TRBV7-6 and TRBJ1-4; TRBD1 might be the D (5 bases). The CDR3 is 16 residues long. Germline CDR1 is SGHVS and CDR2 is FNYEAQ. Trimming took 3 bases from V and 4 from J, leaving 15 bases between them.

The rearrangement joins TRBV4-2 to TRBJ1-2; a weak D match, TRBD1 (5 bases). Germline-derived CDR1 and CDR2 are LGHNA and YNFKEQ. The ends were cut back, 1 base at V and 6 bases at J, with 9 bases in the middle. The CDR3 consists of 13 residues. The CDR3 nucleotides are TGTGCCAGCAGCCAAGGGGGCAGGGATGGCTACACCTTC. Translating gives CASSQGGRDGYTF.

The rearrangement joins TRBV28 to TRBJ1-5, with TRBD1 matching 7 bases. Germline CDR1 reads MDHEN; CDR2 reads SYDVKM. Unmatched junction bases numbered 4, after V lost 0 bases and J lost 5 bases. This CDR3 is 15 amino acids long. In nucleotides, the CDR3 is TGTGCCAGCAGTTTATGGAGGGGGCCTGATCAGCCCCAGCATTTT. Translation gives CASSLWRGPDQPQHF. Full variable domain (remainder filled in from reference TRBV28 and TRBJ1-5): DVKVTQSSRYLVKRTGEKVFLECVQDMDHENMFWYRQDPGLGLRLIYFSYDVKMKEKGDIPEGYSVSREKKERFSLILESASTNQTSMYLCASSLWRGPDQPQHFGDGTRLSIL.

A single count supports this clone. CDR3 protein: CASSYSPSGRANEQFF. The CDR3 region has the DNA TGTGCCAGCAGTTATTCCCCTAGCGGGAGGGCAAATGAGCAGTTCTTC. The rearrangement links TRBV6-5 to TRBJ2-1, with TRBD2 matching over 12 bases. The junction had 7 bases not matched to a gene; V was cut back by 3 bases and J by 7 bases. The CDR3 has 16 residues. Looked up from germline, CDR1 is MNHEY and CDR2 is SVGAGI.

This clone came up once. The chain carries TRBV6-5 and TRBJ1-6; 8 bases are shared with TRBD1. This CDR3 spans 14 amino acids. The germline gives CDR1 MNHEY, CDR2 SVGAGI. Unmatched junction bases numbered 1, after V lost 2 bases and J lost 7 bases. The CDR3: CASSYGTGNSPLHF. CDR3 nucleotides: TGTGCCAGCAGTTACGGGACAGGCAATTCACCCCTCCACTTT.